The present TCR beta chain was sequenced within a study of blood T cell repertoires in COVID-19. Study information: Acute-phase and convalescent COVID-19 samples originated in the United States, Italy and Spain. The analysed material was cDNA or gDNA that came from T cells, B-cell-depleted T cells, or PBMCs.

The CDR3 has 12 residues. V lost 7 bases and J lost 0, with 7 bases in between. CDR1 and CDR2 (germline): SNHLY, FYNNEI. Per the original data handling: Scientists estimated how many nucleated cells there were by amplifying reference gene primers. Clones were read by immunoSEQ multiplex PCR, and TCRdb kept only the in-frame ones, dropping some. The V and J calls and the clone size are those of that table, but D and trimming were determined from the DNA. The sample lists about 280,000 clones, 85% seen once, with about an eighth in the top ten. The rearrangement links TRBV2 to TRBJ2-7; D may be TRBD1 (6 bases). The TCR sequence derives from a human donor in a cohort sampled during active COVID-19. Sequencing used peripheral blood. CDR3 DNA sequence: TGTGCCAGCAAAGGGGGCTCCTACGAGCAGTACTTC. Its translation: CASKGGSYEQYF.